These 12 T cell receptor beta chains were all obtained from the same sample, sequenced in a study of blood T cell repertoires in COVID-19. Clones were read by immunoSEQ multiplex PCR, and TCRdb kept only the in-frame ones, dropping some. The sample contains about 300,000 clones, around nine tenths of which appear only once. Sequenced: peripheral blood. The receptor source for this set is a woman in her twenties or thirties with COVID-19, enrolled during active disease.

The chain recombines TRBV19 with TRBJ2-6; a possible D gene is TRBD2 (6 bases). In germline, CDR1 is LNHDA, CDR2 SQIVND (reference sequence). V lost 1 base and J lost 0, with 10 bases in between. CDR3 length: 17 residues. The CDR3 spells CASSIATRGSGANVLTF. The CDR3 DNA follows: TGTGCCAGTAGTATAGCGACTAGGGGCTCTGGGGCCAACGTCCTGACTTTC. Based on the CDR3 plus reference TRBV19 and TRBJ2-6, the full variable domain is DGGITQSPKYLFRKEGQNVTLSCEQNLNHDAMYWYRQDPGQGLRLIYYSQIVNDFQKGDIAEGYSVSREKKESFPLTVTSAQKNPTAFYLCASSIATRGSGANVLTFGAGSRLTVL.

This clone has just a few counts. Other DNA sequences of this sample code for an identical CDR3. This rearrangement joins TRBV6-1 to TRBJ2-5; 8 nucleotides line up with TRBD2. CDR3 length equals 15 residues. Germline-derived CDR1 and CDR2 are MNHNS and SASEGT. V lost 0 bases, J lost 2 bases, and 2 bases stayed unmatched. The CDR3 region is CASSEAGGGQETQYF. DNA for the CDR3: TGTGCCAGCAGTGAAGCCGGGGGGGGACAAGAGACCCAGTACTTC.

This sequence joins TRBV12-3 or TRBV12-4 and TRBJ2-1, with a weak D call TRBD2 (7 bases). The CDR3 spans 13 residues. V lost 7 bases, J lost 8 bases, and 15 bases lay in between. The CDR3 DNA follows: TGTGCCAGCAAAGGGAGGGGGTTAGATGAGCAGTTCTTC. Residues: CASKGRGLDEQFF.

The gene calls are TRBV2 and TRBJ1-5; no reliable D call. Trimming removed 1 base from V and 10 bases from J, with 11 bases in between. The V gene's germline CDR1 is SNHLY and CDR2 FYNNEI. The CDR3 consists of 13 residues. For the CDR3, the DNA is TGTGCCAGCAGTGAAGAAGGAAGCGCACCCCAGCATTTT. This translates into CASSEEGSAPQHF. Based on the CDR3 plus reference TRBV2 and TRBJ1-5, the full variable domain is EPEVTQTPSHQVTQMGQEVILRCVPISNHLYFYWYRQILGQKVEFLVSFYNNEISEKSEIFDDQFSVERPDGSNFTLKIRSTKLEDSAMYFCASSEEGSAPQHFGDGTRLSIL.

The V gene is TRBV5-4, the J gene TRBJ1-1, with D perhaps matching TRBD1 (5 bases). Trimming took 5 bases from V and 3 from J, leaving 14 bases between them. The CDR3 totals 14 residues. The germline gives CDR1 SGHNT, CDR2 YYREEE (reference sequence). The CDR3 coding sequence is TGTGCCAGCAGTCGGGGACTTGGGGACACTGAAGCTTTCTTT. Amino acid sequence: CASSRGLGDTEAFF.

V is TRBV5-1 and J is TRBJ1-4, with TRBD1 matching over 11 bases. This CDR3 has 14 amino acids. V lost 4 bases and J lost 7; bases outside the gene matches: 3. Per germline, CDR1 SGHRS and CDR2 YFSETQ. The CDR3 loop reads CASSNGQGAEKLFF. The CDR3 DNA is TGCGCCAGCAGCAACGGACAGGGGGCTGAAAAACTGTTTTTT.

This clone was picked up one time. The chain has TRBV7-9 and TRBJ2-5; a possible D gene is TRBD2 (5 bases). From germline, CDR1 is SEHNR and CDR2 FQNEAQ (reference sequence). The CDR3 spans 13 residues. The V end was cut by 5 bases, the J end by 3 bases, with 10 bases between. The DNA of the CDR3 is TGTGCCAGCAGCGGAGGCTTAGAAGAGACCCAGTACTTC. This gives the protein CASSGGLEETQYF.

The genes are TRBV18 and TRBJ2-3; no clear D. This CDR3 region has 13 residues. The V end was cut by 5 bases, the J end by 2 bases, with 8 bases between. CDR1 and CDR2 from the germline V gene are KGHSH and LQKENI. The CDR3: CASSSTPTDTQYF. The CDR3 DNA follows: TGTGCCAGCTCATCTACCCCCACAGATACGCAGTATTTT.

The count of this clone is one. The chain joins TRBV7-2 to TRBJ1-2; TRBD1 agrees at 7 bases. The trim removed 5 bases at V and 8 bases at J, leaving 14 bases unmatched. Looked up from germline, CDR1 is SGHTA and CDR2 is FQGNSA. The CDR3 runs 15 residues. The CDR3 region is CASSTPGQNAFGYTF. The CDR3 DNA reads TGTGCCAGCAGCACTCCGGGACAGAACGCGTTCGGCTACACCTTC.

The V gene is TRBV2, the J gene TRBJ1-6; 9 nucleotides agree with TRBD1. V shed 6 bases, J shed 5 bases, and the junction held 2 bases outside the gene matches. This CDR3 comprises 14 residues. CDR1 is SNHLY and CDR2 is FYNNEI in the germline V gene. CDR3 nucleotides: TGTGCCAGCAGCCGGACAGGGGATAATTCACCCCTCCACTTT. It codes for CASSRTGDNSPLHF.

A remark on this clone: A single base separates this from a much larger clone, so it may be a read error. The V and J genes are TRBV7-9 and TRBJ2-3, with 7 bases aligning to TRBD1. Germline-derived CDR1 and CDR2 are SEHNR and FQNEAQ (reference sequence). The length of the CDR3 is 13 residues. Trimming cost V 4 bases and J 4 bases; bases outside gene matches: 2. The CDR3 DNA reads TGTGCCAGCAGCTCTAGGGGGCCAGATACGCAGTATTTT. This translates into CASSSRGPDTQYF.

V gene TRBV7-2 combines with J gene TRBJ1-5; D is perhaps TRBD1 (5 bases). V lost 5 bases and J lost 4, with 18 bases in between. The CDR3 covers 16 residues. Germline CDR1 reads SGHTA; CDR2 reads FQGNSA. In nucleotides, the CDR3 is TGTGCCAGCAGCCGGCCTTCGGGGGGTAGTAATCAGCCCCAGCATTTT. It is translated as CASSRPSGGSNQPQHF.